A selection of T cell receptor beta chains follows, all from one sample in a study of Ad26.COV2.S vaccination and SARS-CoV-2 variants. The assay was immunoSEQ multiplex PCR, and TCRdb's table has in-frame clones only and misses some. Of about 350,000 clones listed, around 88% are singletons. Specimen: peripheral blood, collected in a trial of Ad26.COV2.S vaccine versus placebo. The source is a person aged 18-60 years who received the Ad26.COV2.S COVID-19 vaccine or a placebo. The CDR3 runs from the conserved cysteine through the conserved F or W. Fields, in order: J gene, clone size, V gene, D gene, CDR3 protein, CDR3 DNA. D genes are given only for firm matches. A clone size is listed for some rows: how often the clone was seen (once, few, many), or a class if it is expanded.

TRBJ2-1 | . | TRBV28 | TRBD2 | CASSPLAGGRGEQFF | TGTGCCAGCAGTCCTCTAGCGGGAGGGCGTGGTGAGCAGTTCTTC
TRBJ1-1 | . | TRBV9 | TRBD1 | CASSERTGFPEAFF | TGTGCCAGCAGCGAGAGGACAGGGTTCCCTGAAGCTTTCTTT
TRBJ2-7 | once | TRBV6-5 | TRBD1 | CASSPGQVIYEQYF | TGTGCCAGCAGCCCGGGACAGGTGATCTACGAGCAGTACTTC
TRBJ1-5 | . | TRBV5-1 | . | CASSRGDNGNQPQHF | TGCGCCAGCAGCCGGGGGGACAACGGCAATCAGCCCCAGCATTTT
TRBJ2-4 | . | TRBV27 | TRBD2 | CASSTRTSGLAKNIQYF | TGTGCCAGCAGCACCCGGACTAGCGGCCTAGCCAAAAACATTCAGTACTTC
TRBJ1-1 | . | TRBV14 | . | CASSQVEGAEAFF | TGTGCCAGCAGCCAAGTGGAGGGAGCTGAAGCTTTCTTT
TRBJ2-6 | . | TRBV7-2 | . | CASSLDSGANVLTF | TGTGCCAGCAGCTTAGACTCTGGGGCCAACGTCCTGACTTTC
TRBJ1-2 | . | TRBV19 | . | CASSITRGRRLPGYTF | TGTGCCAGTAGTATAACACGCGGACGGAGACTCCCTGGCTACACCTTC
TRBJ1-1 | . | TRBV4-1 | TRBD1 | CASSQGQGIAAFF | TGCGCCAGCAGCCAAGGACAGGGGATTGCAGCTTTCTTT
TRBJ2-7 | few | TRBV2 | . | CASSVFGGSSYEQYF | TGTGCCAGCAGTGTCTTTGGGGGGAGCTCCTACGAGCAGTACTTC
TRBJ2-3 | . | TRBV19 | TRBD1 | CASSRTGEFTDTQYF | TGTGCCAGTAGTAGAACAGGGGAATTCACAGATACGCAGTATTTT
TRBJ1-4 | . | TRBV5-6 | TRBD1 | CASSGRTGKANEKLFF | TGTGCCAGCAGCGGCAGGACAGGGAAGGCTAATGAAAAACTGTTTTTT
TRBJ2-3 | few | TRBV5-1 | . | CASSLQASTQYF | TGCGCCAGCAGCCTACAGGCCAGCACGCAGTATTTT
TRBJ2-5 | once | TRBV7-9 | TRBD1 | CASSTLTGYQETQYF | TGTGCCAGCAGCACCCTGACAGGGTACCAAGAGACCCAGTACTTC
TRBJ2-7 | . | TRBV29-1 | . | CSVGGLDSLPFSEQYF | TGCAGCGTCGGAGGACTGGACAGTTTGCCCTTCTCCGAGCAGTACTTC
TRBJ2-3 | . | TRBV5-4 | TRBD2 | CASSYAGGRVDTQYF | TGTGCCAGCAGTTACGCGGGGGGCCGAGTAGATACGCAGTATTTT
TRBJ2-1 | few | TRBV7-9 | TRBD2 | CASSSSGGPAANEQFF | TGTGCCAGCAGCTCTAGCGGGGGGCCGGCCGCGAATGAGCAGTTCTTC
TRBJ2-2 | . | TRBV19 | . | CASKKERSSGELFF | TGTGCCAGTAAAAAAGAAAGGTCGAGCGGGGAGCTGTTTTTT
TRBJ1-2 | . | TRBV19 | . | CASTGTATGGYTF | TGTGCCAGTACCGGGACGGCGACTGGTGGCTACACCTTC
TRBJ1-1 | . | TRBV2 | . | CASSGTANTEAFF | TGTGCCAGCAGTGGGACGGCAAACACTGAAGCTTTCTTT
TRBJ2-1 | . | TRBV4-2 | . | CASSQEESGSYNEQFF | TGTGCCAGCAGCCAAGAGGAAAGTGGTTCCTACAATGAGCAGTTCTTC
TRBJ2-1 | . | TRBV28 | TRBD1 | CASSFPGTGADNEQFF | TGTGCCAGCAGTTTCCCCGGGACAGGGGCGGACAATGAGCAGTTCTTC
TRBJ2-7 | few | TRBV6-2/TRBV6-3 | TRBD2 | CASSYFTSGPSGEQYF | TGTGCCAGCAGTTACTTTACTAGCGGGCCCTCCGGCGAGCAGTACTTC
TRBJ1-2 | . | TRBV7-9 | . | CASSRDGIYGYTF | TGTGCCAGCAGCCGGGACGGAATCTATGGCTACACCTTC
TRBJ2-1 | . | TRBV20-1 | . | CSARKPQQFF | TGCAGTGCTAGGAAGCCCCAGCAGTTCTTC
TRBJ2-1 | . | TRBV3-1/TRBV3-2 | . | CASSQEWRRPGDEQFF | TGTGCCAGCAGCCAAGAGTGGAGGAGACCAGGTGATGAGCAGTTCTTC
TRBJ1-5 | . | TRBV7-2 | . | CASSLQGGQPQHF | TGTGCCAGCAGCTTACAGGGAGGTCAGCCCCAGCATTTT
TRBJ2-1 | . | TRBV30 | . | CAWTTVMGGGQFF | TGTGCCTGGACGACCGTGATGGGAGGGGGGCAGTTCTTC
TRBJ2-3 | . | TRBV10-1 | . | CASQGSPTDTQYF | TGCGCCAGTCAAGGTAGCCCAACAGATACGCAGTATTTT
TRBJ2-2 | . | TRBV19 | TRBD1 | CASQGQLTGELFF | TGTGCCAGCCAGGGACAGCTCACCGGGGAGCTGTTTTTT
TRBJ2-5 | . | TRBV29-1 | . | CSVAPGVMETQYF | TGCAGCGTCGCGCCTGGGGTGATGGAGACCCAGTACTTC
TRBJ2-6 | . | TRBV27 | . | CASSPNFSGANVLTF | TGTGCCAGCAGTCCCAACTTCTCTGGGGCCAACGTCCTGACTTTC
TRBJ2-7 | once | TRBV19 | . | CASSDLSYEQYF | TGTGCCAGTAGTGACCTTTCCTACGAGCAGTACTTC
TRBJ1-6 | . | TRBV3-1/TRBV3-2 | . | CASSRVPGRGNSPLHF | TGTGCCAGCAGCCGTGTTCCAGGGCGGGGTAATTCACCCCTCCACTTT
TRBJ2-7 | . | TRBV2 | . | CASSALVLSYEQYF | TGTGCCAGCAGTGCACTAGTGCTATCCTACGAGCAGTACTTC
TRBJ2-1 | . | TRBV24-1 | . | CATSDSGTAGDEQFF | TGTGCCACCAGTGATTCCGGGACGGCCGGCGATGAGCAGTTCTTC
TRBJ1-6 | . | TRBV4-1 | . | CASSQMSADNSPLHF | TGCGCCAGCAGCCAAATGTCGGCCGATAATTCACCCCTCCACTTT
TRBJ1-2 | . | TRBV2 | . | CASGGRTAGYTF | TGTGCCAGCGGGGGGAGGACAGCCGGCTACACCTTC
TRBJ1-1 | once | TRBV2 | . | CASSEDRRTAFF | TGTGCCAGCAGTGAAGACAGGCGTACGGCTTTCTTT
TRBJ2-1 | . | TRBV24-1 | . | CATSAGNNEQFF | TGTGCCACCAGTGCTGGGAACAATGAGCAGTTCTTC